This entry concerns a single TCR beta chain. Its antigen is undetermined. This record belongs to a study of cytomegalovirus exposure and HLA in healthy donors. Points from the study as a whole: Later genetic work tied a missense DCLRE1C variant to beta-chain V and J trimming. Presence/absence analyses assumed roughly uniform sequencing depth across donors. Some segments of the V type, notably TRBV6-2 and TRBV6-3, were excluded as indistinguishable.

The CDR3 is 15 amino acids. Germline V gene lookup returns CDR1 SNHLY and CDR2 FYNNEI. Trimming removed 2 bases from V and 3 bases from J, with 14 bases in between. The PCR employed 60 Vbeta primers together with 13 Jbeta primers. Sequencing was performed with immunoSEQ multiplex PCR; in TCRdb, only in-frame clones are kept and a portion is missing. This table has some 150,000 clones, approximately 82% appearing once. The chain carries TRBV2 and TRBJ2-7, with a possible D match to TRBD2 (6 bases). The source is a man in his thirties or forties in good health and CMV-seropositive. Sequences were obtained from PBMCs. The CDR3 coding sequence is TGTGCCAGCAGTGAATCGGCTAGCGCCGACTACGAGCAGTACTTC. Its translation is CASSESASADYEQYF. Full variable domain (missing parts from reference TRBV2 and TRBJ2-7): EPEVTQTPSHQVTQMGQEVILRCVPISNHLYFYWYRQILGQKVEFLVSFYNNEISEKSEIFDDQFSVERPDGSNFTLKIRSTKLEDSAMYFCASSESASADYEQYFGPGTRLTVT.